This TCR beta chain comes out of a study of cytomegalovirus exposure and HLA in healthy donors. The primer mix had 60 Vbeta and 13 Jbeta primers. In the original workflow: In a later analysis, 75 million to 85 million unique TCR beta chains included roughly 11 million shared by two or more donors. Sequenced by immunoSEQ multiplex PCR; TCRdb stores in-frame clones only, minus some. V, J and clone size are taken as reported in that table, and D and trimming were inferred from the DNA itself. The sample lists 150,000 to 200,000 clones; 60% to 80% were seen once. Remarks on this clone: Its cognate antigen is unknown.

General study points: Earlier results showed most TCR beta V segments being productive about 87% or about 30% of the time. According to a later analysis, donors in an Asian-associated ancestry cluster reportedly had fewer N-insertions than the roughly 670-donor mean. Several of the most significant clusters appeared linked to common viral pathogens, based on a later analysis.

V shed 4 bases and J 7 bases; nucleotides not matched to a gene: 2. The CDR3 spans 13 residues. Germline V gene lookup returns CDR1 LGHNA and CDR2 YSLEER. Sequences were obtained from PBMCs. This clonotype originated in a middle-aged woman in good health and CMV-seropositive. The chain links TRBV4-3 to TRBJ1-4; 8 bases agree with TRBD1. CDR3 sequence (DNA): TGCGCCAGCAGCCTTACAGGGGGTGAAAAACTGTTTTTT. This sequence encodes CASSLTGGEKLFF.